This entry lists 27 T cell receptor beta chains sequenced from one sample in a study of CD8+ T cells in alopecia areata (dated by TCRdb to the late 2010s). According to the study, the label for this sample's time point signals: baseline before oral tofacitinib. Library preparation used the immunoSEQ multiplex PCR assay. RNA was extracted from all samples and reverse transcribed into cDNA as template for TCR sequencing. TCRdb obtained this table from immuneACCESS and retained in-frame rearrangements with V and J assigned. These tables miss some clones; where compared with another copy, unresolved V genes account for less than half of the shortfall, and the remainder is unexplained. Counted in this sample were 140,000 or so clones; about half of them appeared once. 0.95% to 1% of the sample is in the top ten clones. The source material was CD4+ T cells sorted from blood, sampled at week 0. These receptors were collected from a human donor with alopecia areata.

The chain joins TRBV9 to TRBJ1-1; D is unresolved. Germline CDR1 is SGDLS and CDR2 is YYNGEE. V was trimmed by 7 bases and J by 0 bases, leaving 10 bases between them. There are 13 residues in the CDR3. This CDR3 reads CASSQAVNTEAFF. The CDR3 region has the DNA TGTGCCAGCTCGCAGGCGGTGAACACTGAAGCTTTCTTT.

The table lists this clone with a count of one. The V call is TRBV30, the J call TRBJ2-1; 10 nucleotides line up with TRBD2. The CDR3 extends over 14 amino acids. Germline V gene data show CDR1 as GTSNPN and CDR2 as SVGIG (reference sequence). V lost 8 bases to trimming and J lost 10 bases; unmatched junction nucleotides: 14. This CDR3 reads CARGGSGRPGEQFF. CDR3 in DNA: TGTGCCCGGGGGGGTAGCGGGAGGCCAGGCGAGCAGTTCTTC. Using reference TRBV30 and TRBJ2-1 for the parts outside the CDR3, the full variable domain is SQTIHQWPATLVQPVGSPLSLECTVEGTSNPNLYWYRQAAGRGLQLLFYSVGIGQISSEVPQNLSASRPQDRQFILSSKKLLLSDSGFYLCARGGSGRPGEQFFGPGTRLTVL.

DNA for the CDR3: TGTGCCAGCAGAGACAGGGTAAGCTACAATGAGCAGTTCTTC. Its translation is CASRDRVSYNEQFF. This chain connects TRBV2 to TRBJ2-1, with 7 bases that match TRBD1. This CDR3 spans 14 amino acids. Germline CDR1 reads SNHLY; CDR2 reads FYNNEI. The junction had 5 bases not matched to a gene; V was cut back by 6 bases and J by 3 bases.

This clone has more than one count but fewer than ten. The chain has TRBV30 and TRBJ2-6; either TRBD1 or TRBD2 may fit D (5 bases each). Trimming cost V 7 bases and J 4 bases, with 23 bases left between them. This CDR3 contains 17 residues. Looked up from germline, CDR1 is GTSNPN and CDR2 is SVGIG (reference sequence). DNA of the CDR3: TGTGCCTATTACTCCGGGTCGGGGCCCGGCGGGGCCAACGTCCTGACTTTC. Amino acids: CAYYSGSGPGGANVLTF.

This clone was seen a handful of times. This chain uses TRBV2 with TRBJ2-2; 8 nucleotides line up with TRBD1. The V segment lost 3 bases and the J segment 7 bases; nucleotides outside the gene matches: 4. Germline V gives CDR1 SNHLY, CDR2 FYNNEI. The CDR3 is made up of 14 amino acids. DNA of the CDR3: TGTGCCAGCAGTGAGCAGGGGGCCTTCGGGGAGCTGTTTTTT. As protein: CASSEQGAFGELFF.

CDR3 in amino acids: CASSVTDSYEQYF. The DNA of the CDR3 is TGTGCCAGCAGCGTAACGGACTCCTACGAGCAGTACTTC. This sequence joins TRBV9 and TRBJ2-7; D not resolved. Between the trimmed V and J ends, which lost 1 base and 0 bases, there was a span of 5 bases. Germline CDR1 is SGDLS and CDR2 is YYNGEE. The CDR3 spans 13 residues.

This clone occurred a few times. The CDR3 DNA is TGCAGCGTTGTTGGGACTAGCGGGAGCACAGATACGCAGTATTTT. It translates to CSVVGTSGSTDTQYF. The chain has TRBV29-1 and TRBJ2-3, with 12 bases lining up with TRBD2. The CDR3 sequence is 15 residues long. V gave up 4 bases and J gave up 0 bases; unmatched junction bases: 2. Germline CDR1 SQVTM, CDR2 ANQGSEA.

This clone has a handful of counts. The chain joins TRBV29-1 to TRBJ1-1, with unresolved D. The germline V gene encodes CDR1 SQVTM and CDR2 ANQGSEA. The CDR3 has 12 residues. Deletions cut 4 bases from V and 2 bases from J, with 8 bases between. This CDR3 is CSVGQTNTEAFF. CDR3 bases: TGCAGCGTTGGACAAACTAACACTGAAGCTTTCTTT.

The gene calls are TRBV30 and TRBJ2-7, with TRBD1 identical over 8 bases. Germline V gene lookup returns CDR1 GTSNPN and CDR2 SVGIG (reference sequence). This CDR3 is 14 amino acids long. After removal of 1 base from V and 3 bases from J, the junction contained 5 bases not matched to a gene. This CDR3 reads CAWSGTGSLYEQYF. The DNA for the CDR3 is TGTGCCTGGAGTGGGACAGGGTCCCTCTACGAGCAGTACTTC.

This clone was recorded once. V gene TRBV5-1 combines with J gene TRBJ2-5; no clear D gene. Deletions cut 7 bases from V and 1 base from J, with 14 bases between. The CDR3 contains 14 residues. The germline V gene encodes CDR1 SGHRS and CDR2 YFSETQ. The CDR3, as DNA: TGCGCCAGCTCCCCCACGGCTAGCCAAGAGACCCAGTACTTC. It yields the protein CASSPTASQETQYF.

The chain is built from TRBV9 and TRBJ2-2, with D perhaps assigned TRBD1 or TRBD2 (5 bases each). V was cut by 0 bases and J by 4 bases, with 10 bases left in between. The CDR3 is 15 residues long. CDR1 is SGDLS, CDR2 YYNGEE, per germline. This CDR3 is CASSVVSGGTGELFF. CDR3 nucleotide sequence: TGTGCCAGCAGCGTAGTTAGTGGGGGCACCGGGGAGCTGTTTTTT.

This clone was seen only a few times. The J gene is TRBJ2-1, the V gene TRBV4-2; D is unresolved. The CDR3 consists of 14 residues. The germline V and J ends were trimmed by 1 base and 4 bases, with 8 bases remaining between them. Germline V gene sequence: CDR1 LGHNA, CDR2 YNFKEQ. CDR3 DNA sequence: TGTGCCAGCAGCCAAGGGAGAACTTACAATGAGCAGTTCTTC. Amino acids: CASSQGRTYNEQFF.

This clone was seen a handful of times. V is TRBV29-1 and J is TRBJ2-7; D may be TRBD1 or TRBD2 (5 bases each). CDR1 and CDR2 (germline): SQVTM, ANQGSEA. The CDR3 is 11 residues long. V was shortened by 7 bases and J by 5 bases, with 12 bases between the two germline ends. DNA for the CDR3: TGCAGCGGCCGTTTGGGGGACGAGCAGTACTTC. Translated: CSGRLGDEQYF.

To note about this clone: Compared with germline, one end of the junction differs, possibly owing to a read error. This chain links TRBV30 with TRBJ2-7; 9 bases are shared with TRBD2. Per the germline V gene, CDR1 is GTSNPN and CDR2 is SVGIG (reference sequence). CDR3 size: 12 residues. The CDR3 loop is CAWSHPGLAGTF. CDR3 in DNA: TGTGCCTGGAGCCATCCGGGACTAGCAGGAACCTTC.

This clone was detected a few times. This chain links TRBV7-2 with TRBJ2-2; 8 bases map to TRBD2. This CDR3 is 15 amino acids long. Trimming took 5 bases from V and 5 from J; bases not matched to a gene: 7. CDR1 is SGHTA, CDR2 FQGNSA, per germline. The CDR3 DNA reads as TGTGCCAGCAGCCTCCGGGAGGGCCTGACCGGGGAGCTGTTTTTT. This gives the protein CASSLREGLTGELFF.

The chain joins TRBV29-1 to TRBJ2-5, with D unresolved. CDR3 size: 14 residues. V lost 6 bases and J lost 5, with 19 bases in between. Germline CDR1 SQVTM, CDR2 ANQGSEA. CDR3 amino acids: CSVAPPLQGETQYF. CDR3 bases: TGCAGCGTGGCACCCCCTCTTCAAGGGGAGACCCAGTACTTC.

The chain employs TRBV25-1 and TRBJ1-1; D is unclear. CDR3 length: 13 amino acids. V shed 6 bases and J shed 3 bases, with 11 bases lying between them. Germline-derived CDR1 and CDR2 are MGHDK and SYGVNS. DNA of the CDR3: TGTGCCAGCAGACCGCTTGGGGACACTGAAGCTTTCTTT. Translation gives CASRPLGDTEAFF.

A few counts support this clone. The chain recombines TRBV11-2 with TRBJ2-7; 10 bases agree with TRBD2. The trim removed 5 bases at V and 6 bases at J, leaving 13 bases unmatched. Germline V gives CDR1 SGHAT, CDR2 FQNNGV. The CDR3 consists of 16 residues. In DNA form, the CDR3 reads TGTGCCAGCAGCACCAAGGGGCTAGCGGGAGCCCCCGAGCAGTACTTC. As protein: CASSTKGLAGAPEQYF.

CDR3 sequence: CASSFSGLVIDEQYF. CDR3 sequence (DNA): TGTGCCAGCAGCTTTTCGGGACTAGTTATCGACGAGCAGTACTTC. The chain recombines TRBV5-6 with TRBJ2-7; 8 positions agree with TRBD2. The J segment lost 5 bases and the V segment lost 2 bases, leaving 9 bases of the junction unmatched. The germline V gene encodes CDR1 SGHDT and CDR2 YYEEEE. The CDR3 has 15 amino acids.

The CDR3: CASSLRGYSNQPQHF. CDR3 DNA: TGTGCCAGCAGTCTTCGAGGATATAGCAATCAGCCCCAGCATTTT. The chain links TRBV6-5 to TRBJ1-5; unclear D gene. V lost 5 bases and J 0 bases, leaving 11 bases between the germline ends. Looked up from germline, CDR1 is MNHEY and CDR2 is SVGAGI. The CDR3 contains 15 residues.

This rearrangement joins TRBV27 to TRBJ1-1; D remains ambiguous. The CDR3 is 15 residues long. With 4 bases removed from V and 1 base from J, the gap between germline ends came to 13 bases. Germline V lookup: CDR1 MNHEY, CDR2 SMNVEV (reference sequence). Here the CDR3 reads CASSSYPTENTEAFF. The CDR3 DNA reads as TGTGCCAGCAGTTCGTATCCAACAGAGAACACTGAAGCTTTCTTT.

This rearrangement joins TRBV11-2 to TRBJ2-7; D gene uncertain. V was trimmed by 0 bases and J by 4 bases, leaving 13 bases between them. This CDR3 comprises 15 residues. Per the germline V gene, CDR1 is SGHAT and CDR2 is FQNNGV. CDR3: CASSLDLGSRYEQYF. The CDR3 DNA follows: TGTGCCAGCAGCTTAGATCTAGGCTCGAGGTACGAGCAGTACTTC. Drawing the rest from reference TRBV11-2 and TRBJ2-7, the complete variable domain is EAGVAQSPRYKIIEKRQSVAFWCNPISGHATLYWYQQILGQGPKLLIQFQNNGVVDDSQLPKDRFSAERLKGVDSTLKIQPAKLEDSAVYLCASSLDLGSRYEQYFGPGTRLTVT.

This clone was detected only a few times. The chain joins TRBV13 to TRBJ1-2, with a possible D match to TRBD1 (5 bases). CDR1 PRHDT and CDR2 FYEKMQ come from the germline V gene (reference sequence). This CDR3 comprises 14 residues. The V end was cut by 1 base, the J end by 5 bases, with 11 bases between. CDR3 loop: CASSLEGEPYGYTF. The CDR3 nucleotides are TGTGCCAGCAGCTTAGAAGGGGAGCCTTATGGCTACACCTTC.

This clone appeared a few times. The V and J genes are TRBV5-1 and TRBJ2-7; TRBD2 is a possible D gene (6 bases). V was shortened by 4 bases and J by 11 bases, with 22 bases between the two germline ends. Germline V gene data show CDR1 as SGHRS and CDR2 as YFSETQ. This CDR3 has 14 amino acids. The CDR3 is CASSDPSATFAKYF. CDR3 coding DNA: TGCGCCAGCAGCGACCCTAGCGCCACATTCGCGAAGTACTTC.

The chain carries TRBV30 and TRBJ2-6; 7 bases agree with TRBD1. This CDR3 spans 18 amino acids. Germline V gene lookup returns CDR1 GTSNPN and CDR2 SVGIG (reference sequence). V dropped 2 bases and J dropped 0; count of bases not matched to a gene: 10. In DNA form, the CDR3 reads TGTGCCTGGAGTCTCGGACCCCAGGGGGTCTCTGGGGCCAACGTCCTGACTTTC. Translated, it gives CAWSLGPQGVSGANVLTF.

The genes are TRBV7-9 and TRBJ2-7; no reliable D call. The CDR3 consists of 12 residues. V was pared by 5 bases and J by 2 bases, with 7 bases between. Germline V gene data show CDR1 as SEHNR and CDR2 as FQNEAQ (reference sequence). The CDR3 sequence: CASSPDAYEQYF. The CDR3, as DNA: TGTGCCAGCAGCCCGGACGCCTACGAGCAGTACTTC.

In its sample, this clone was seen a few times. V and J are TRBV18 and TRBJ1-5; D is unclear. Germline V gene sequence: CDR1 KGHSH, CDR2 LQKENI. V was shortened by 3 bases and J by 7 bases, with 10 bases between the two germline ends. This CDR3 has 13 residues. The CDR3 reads CASSPHKEQPQHF. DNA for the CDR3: TGTGCCAGCTCACCCCACAAGGAACAGCCCCAGCATTTT. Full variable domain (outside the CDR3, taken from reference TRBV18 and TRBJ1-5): NAGVMQNPRHLVRRRGQEARLRCSPMKGHSHVYWYRQLPEEGLKFMVYLQKENIIDESGMPKERFSAEFPKEGPSILRIQQVVRGDSAAYFCASSPHKEQPQHFGDGTRLSIL.